One sample yielded the 26 T cell receptor beta chains listed below, sequenced in a study of neurological immune-mediated disorders. Via MiXCR, TCRdb re-called the 5' RACE reads, giving one row per CDR3 protein. The sample lists approximately 37,000 distinct CDR3 sequences, about 14% occurring once. What was sequenced was PBMCs. These receptors were obtained from a woman in her forties or fifties with HTLV-1-associated myelopathy (HAM/TSP).

This clonotype was counted many times. The chain employs TRBV6-2 or TRBV6-3 and TRBJ2-3; tentatively, D is TRBD2 (6 bases). CDR3 length: 17 residues. V was shortened by 6 bases and J by 3 bases, with 22 bases between the two germline ends. Germline V gene data show CDR1 as MNHEY and CDR2 as SVGEGT. CDR3 region: CASSQDGAGKDTDTQYF. The CDR3 DNA reads TGTGCCAGCAGCCAGGACGGAGCGGGCAAAGATACAGATACGCAGTATTTT.

At least ten counts were recorded for this clonotype. The rearrangement joins TRBV28 to TRBJ2-7; possibly TRBD2 for D (6 bases). CDR3 length: 11 residues. Trimming cost V 8 bases and J 5 bases, with 10 bases left between them. Germline lookup yields CDR1 MDHEN and CDR2 SYDVKM. The CDR3 bases are TGTGCCAGCCAACGGGGGAACGAGCAGTACGTC. Protein: CASQRGNEQYV.

This clonotype has a count of ten or more. The V gene is TRBV7-2, the J gene TRBJ1-3; D not resolved. V lost 2 bases to trimming and J lost 2 bases, with 13 bases between them. Germline V gene sequence: CDR1 SGHTA, CDR2 FQGNSA. The CDR3 is 16 amino acids. CDR3: CASSLNNPITGNTIYF. Here the CDR3 DNA reads TGTGCCAGCAGCTTAAACAATCCCATCACTGGAAACACCATATATTTT.

This clonotype has ten or more counts. J is TRBJ1-1 and V is TRBV6-1; 10 bases map to TRBD1. CDR1 is MNHNS and CDR2 is SASEGT in the germline V gene. This CDR3 region has 21 residues. With V trimmed by 5 bases and J by 1 base, 22 bases remained unmatched. CDR3 sequence (DNA): TGTGCCAGCAGTAATAGGGGGACAGGGGTGATCCGAAACATGAGGAACACTGAAGCTTTCTTT. This encodes CASSNRGTGVIRNMRNTEAFF.

This clonotype was counted at least ten times. Here the CDR3 DNA reads TGTGCCACCAGCATGTTCGGGGAGCTGTTTTTT. Translated: CATSMFGELFF. This chain connects TRBV15 to TRBJ2-2; D gene ambiguous. Germline loops: CDR1 LNHNV, CDR2 YYDKDF (reference sequence). The V gene lost 4 bases and the J gene lost 7 bases, with 4 bases spanning the gap. The length of the CDR3 is 11 residues.

This clonotype has ten or more counts. The rearrangement uses TRBV20-1 and TRBJ2-3; 8 bases align to TRBD1. Germline V gene lookup returns CDR1 DFQATT and CDR2 SNEGSKA (reference sequence). The V segment lost 1 base and the J segment 2 bases; nucleotides outside the gene matches: 2. The CDR3 extends over 14 amino acids. For the CDR3, the DNA is TGCAGTGCTAGAGCAGGGGGCCCCACAGATACGCAGTATTTT. Amino acids: CSARAGGPTDTQYF.

Comment on this clonotype: Just one base apart from a much larger clone, this may be a read error. The gene calls are TRBV18 and TRBJ1-3, with D unresolved. The length of the CDR3 is 11 residues. Trimming left V 6 bases short and J 8 bases short, with 8 bases between. Germline lookup yields CDR1 KGHSH and CDR2 LQKENI. The CDR3 loop is CASSREYTIYF. DNA of the CDR3: TGTGCCAGCTCGAGGGAATACACCATATATTTT.

This clonotype was found many times. The V call is TRBV6-5, the J call TRBJ2-7; 7 bases map to TRBD1. Per the germline V gene, CDR1 is MNHEY and CDR2 is SVGAGI. The CDR3 consists of 15 residues. V shed 2 bases and J 7 bases; nucleotides not matched to a gene: 11. This chain's CDR3 is CASSYAATGLGEQYF. Here the CDR3 DNA reads TGTGCCAGCAGTTACGCCGCGACAGGGTTAGGGGAGCAGTACTTC.

This clonotype was recorded many times. The chain combines TRBV5-1 with TRBJ1-4; D remains unclear. The V end lost 0 bases, the J end lost 0 bases, and 6 bases lay between the germline ends. Per germline, CDR1 SGHRS and CDR2 YFSETQ. This CDR3 is built from 15 residues. CDR3 sequence: CASSLVGSTNEKLFF. The CDR3 DNA follows: TGCGCCAGCAGCTTGGTCGGATCAACTAATGAAAAACTGTTTTTT.

This clonotype was detected ten times or more. This chain links TRBV4-2 with TRBJ1-1; D unclear. In germline, CDR1 is LGHNA, CDR2 YNFKEQ. V lost 4 bases to trimming and J lost 1 base, with 10 bases between them. The CDR3 sequence is 14 residues long. CDR3 residues: CASSLPRQNTEAFF. CDR3 DNA sequence: TGTGCCAGCAGCCTCCCCCGACAGAACACTGAAGCTTTCTTT.

This clonotype appeared many times. The chain's CDR3 is CASSLSPQGNQPQHF. The CDR3 nucleotides read TGTGCCAGCAGCTTATCCCCCCAGGGGAATCAGCCCCAGCATTTT. This rearrangement joins TRBV7-8 to TRBJ1-5, with D perhaps matching TRBD1 (6 bases). V shed 2 bases and J shed 4 bases, with 12 bases lying between them. The CDR3 covers 15 residues. Looked up from germline, CDR1 is SGHVS and CDR2 is FQNEAQ.

This clonotype showed up many times. The chain uses TRBV7-9 and TRBJ1-4; no reliable D call. CDR1 is SEHNR, CDR2 FQNEAQ, per germline (reference sequence). The CDR3 spans 14 residues. V was clipped by 3 bases and J by 8 bases, with 13 bases between them. The CDR3 sequence is CASSFGSGGEKLFF. CDR3 DNA: TGTGCCAGCAGCTTTGGCTCAGGAGGCGAAAAACTGTTTTTT.

Many counts were recorded for this clonotype. The gene calls are TRBV3-1 and TRBJ2-7, with 10 positions matching TRBD2. Germline-derived CDR1 and CDR2 are LGHDT and YNNKEL (reference sequence). The CDR3 covers 15 residues. The V gene end was trimmed by 1 base and the J gene end by 3 bases; junction bases not matched to a gene: 3. This CDR3 reads CASSQAASGGYEQYV. CDR3 DNA: TGTGCCAGCAGCCAAGCTGCTAGCGGGGGCTACGAGCAGTACGTC.

This clonotype was detected many times. CDR3 DNA: TGTGCCAGCAGTTTGGGAGCGTATCAGGGTCGGGGCAGTCAGCCCCAGCATTTT. Translation gives CASSLGAYQGRGSQPQHF. This chain links TRBV28 with TRBJ1-5, with a tentative D call TRBD1 (5 bases). The length of the CDR3 is 18 residues. V was cut by 3 bases and J by 6 bases, with 24 bases left in between. Looked up from germline, CDR1 is MDHEN and CDR2 is SYDVKM.

This clonotype was picked up many times. The CDR3 DNA reads as TGTGCCACCGAGGAGAACCTCAACACTGAAGCTTTCTTT. Residues: CATEENLNTEAFF. The chain is built from TRBV15 and TRBJ1-1; D not resolved. Trimming cost V 8 bases and J 2 bases, with 12 bases left between them. The CDR3 has 13 amino acids. The germline gives CDR1 LNHNV, CDR2 YYDKDF (reference sequence).

This clonotype was recorded at least ten times. The CDR3 region has the DNA TGTGCCAGCAGCTGGGCTGGGGCGAATGGCTACACCTTC. The encoded protein is CASSWAGANGYTF. The rearrangement links TRBV5-6 to TRBJ1-2; D possibly corresponds to TRBD1 (5 bases). This CDR3 comprises 13 residues. Trimming took off 3 bases at V and 6 bases at J, with 12 bases between the two ends. Germline V gene data show CDR1 as SGHDT and CDR2 as YYEEEE.

CDR3 sequence (DNA): TGTGCCAGCAGCCCCCGGAGGGTACCTACCTACAATGAGCAGTTCTTC. Its translation is CASSPRRVPTYNEQFF. V gene TRBV11-2 combines with J gene TRBJ2-1; possibly TRBD2 for D (6 bases). The CDR3 has 16 residues. Germline V CDR1 and CDR2: SGHAT, FQNNGV. With 5 bases removed from V and 2 bases from J, the gap between germline ends came to 16 bases.

This clonotype was seen repeatedly, ten times or more. V gene TRBV29-1 combines with J gene TRBJ2-1, with TRBD2 matching 15 bases. J lost 0 bases, V lost 4 bases, and 7 bases had no gene match. Germline V CDR1 and CDR2: SQVTM, ANQGSEA. The CDR3 is 18 residues long. CDR3: CSVGGLAGGGSSYNEQFF. As DNA, the CDR3 is TGCAGCGTTGGCGGACTAGCGGGGGGGGGTAGCTCCTACAATGAGCAGTTCTTC.

This clonotype was counted many times. The chain is built from TRBV6-5 and TRBJ1-1, with a weak D call TRBD1 (5 bases). The germline gives CDR1 MNHEY, CDR2 SVGAGI. V lost 5 bases to trimming and J lost 4 bases, with 17 bases between them. The CDR3 covers 15 residues. The CDR3 sequence: CASSPIRGGGTEAFF. The CDR3 DNA reads TGTGCCAGCAGTCCAATTCGGGGGGGAGGCACTGAAGCTTTCTTT.

This clonotype was detected ten times or more. This chain joins TRBV21-1 and TRBJ2-7; TRBD1, the D gene given by the table, was not confirmed from the DNA. TRBV21-1 is classified as a pseudogene. This CDR3 has 15 residues. The CDR3 nucleotides are TGTGCCAGCAGCAAAGGTGGCCAAGGGGGGACCGGGCAGTACTTC. The encoded protein is CASSKGGQGGTGQYF.

This clonotype counts as medium-sized. The V call is TRBV7-2, the J call TRBJ2-7; D call uncertain. The germline V and J ends were trimmed by 1 base and 3 bases, with 7 bases remaining between them. The CDR3 loop spans 13 amino acids. Germline lookup yields CDR1 SGHTA and CDR2 FQGNSA. The CDR3 is CASSLGVDYEQYF. The CDR3 DNA reads TGTGCCAGCAGCTTAGGGGTGGACTACGAGCAGTACTTC. Full variable domain (remainder filled in from reference TRBV7-2 and TRBJ2-7): GAGVSQSPSNKVTEKGKDVELRCDPISGHTALYWYRQSLGQGLEFLIYFQGNSAPDKSGLPSDRFSAERTGGSVSTLTIQRTQQEDSAVYLCASSLGVDYEQYFGPGTRLTVT.

This clonotype was seen ten or more times. The gene calls are TRBV12-3 or TRBV12-4 and TRBJ2-3, with TRBD1 matching over 10 bases. The trim removed 5 bases at V and 6 bases at J, leaving 8 bases unmatched. The CDR3 is made up of 15 amino acids. CDR3 coding DNA: TGTGCCAGCAGTCCCGGGACAGGGGTGGGCGATACGCAGTATTTT. It yields the protein CASSPGTGVGDTQYF.

This clonotype has ten or more counts. The chain employs TRBV20-1 and TRBJ1-1; 7 nucleotides match TRBD1. With V trimmed by 6 bases and J by 2 bases, 3 bases remained unmatched. This CDR3 has 12 residues. Germline values: CDR1 DFQATT, CDR2 SNEGSKA (reference sequence). The CDR3 loop reads CSAGQANTEAFF. The CDR3 nucleotides read TGCAGTGCCGGACAGGCCAACACTGAAGCTTTCTTT.

The gene calls are TRBV10-1 and TRBJ1-1; TRBD1 matches at 7 bases. This CDR3 has 13 residues. V gave up 7 bases and J gave up 6 bases; unmatched junction bases: 8. Per germline, CDR1 WNHNN and CDR2 SYGVQD (reference sequence). The CDR3 DNA reads as TGCGCCAGCAATTCGACAGGGCGCGCTGAAGCTTTCTTT. Protein sequence: CASNSTGRAEAFF.

The chain has TRBV5-1 and TRBJ1-4, with D perhaps TRBD1 (5 bases). The CDR3 has 15 amino acids. With 4 bases removed from V and 8 bases from J, the gap between germline ends came to 18 bases. Per germline, CDR1 SGHRS and CDR2 YFSETQ. The CDR3 reads CASSGIQGGAEKLFF. CDR3 DNA sequence: TGCGCCAGCAGCGGGATTCAGGGTGGTGCAGAAAAACTGTTTTTT.

This clonotype is medium-sized. This sequence joins TRBV12-3 or TRBV12-4 and TRBJ2-3; 12 bases match TRBD2. Germline trimming cut 7 bases from V and 3 bases from J; bases unmatched to any gene: 5. The CDR3 consists of 15 residues. Here the CDR3 reads CASKLTSGGTDTQYF. In DNA, the CDR3 is TGTGCCAGCAAATTGACTAGCGGGGGTACAGATACGCAGTATTTT.